The TCR beta chain under discussion was sequenced for a study of CD8 T cells in ankylosing spondylitis. This clonotype occurred many times. Its cognate antigen is unknown. Study conclusions and caveats: Ankylosing spondylitis blood seemed to carry a telltale TCR beta motif made of about 8 highly homologous variants. Disease-associated clonotypes exhibited CD8+ identity and were relatively infrequent in peripheral blood. Reports say disease-linked clones showed up significantly more in matched ankylosing spondylitis synovial fluid. Existing reports had already noted some motif variants in reactive arthritis synovial fluid and blood.

The CDR3 is made up of 12 amino acids. CDR1 and CDR2 (germline): LGHDT, YNNKEL (reference sequence). V lost 2 bases and J lost 6, with 4 bases in between. Molecular-barcoded quantitative 5'-RACE produced these TCR beta libraries. A single record per CDR3 protein comes from TCRdb applying MiXCR to the 5' RACE reads. The table lists under 850,000 distinct CDR3 sequences, about 20% of them singletons. Input material: blood, either unsorted or a sorted T cell fraction (not recorded which). This clonotype was obtained from a male donor with ankylosing spondylitis. The rearrangement uses TRBV3-1 and TRBJ2-2, with D uncertain. The CDR3 DNA reads TGTGCCAGCAGCCAATTAGCCGGGGAGCTGTTTTTT. Translated: CASSQLAGELFF.